The next 31 T cell receptor beta chains were all read from a single sample in a study of blood T cell repertoires in COVID-19. Only in-frame clones appear in the TCRdb table, and some are missing; sequencing was by immunoSEQ multiplex PCR. The sample has about 210,000 clones; over 75% are singletons. The sample comprised peripheral blood. These receptors came from a woman aged 40 to 50 with acute or convalescent COVID-19.

The V and J genes are TRBV19 and TRBJ1-3; D gene uncertain. V shed 6 bases and J shed 1 base, with 10 bases lying between them. This CDR3 is built from 14 residues. The germline V gene has CDR1 LNHDA and CDR2 SQIVND (reference sequence). This chain's CDR3 is CASRARGSGNTIYF. CDR3 DNA sequence: TGTGCCAGTAGGGCGCGCGGATCTGGAAACACCATATATTTT.

The chain is built from TRBV27 and TRBJ2-5; TRBD2 is a possible D gene (6 bases). CDR1 and CDR2 from the germline V gene are MNHEY and SMNVEV (reference sequence). This CDR3 is 15 amino acids long. The ends were cut back, 3 bases at V and 5 bases at J, with 16 bases in the middle. This CDR3 reads CASSLSTRGEETQYF. In nucleotides, the CDR3 is TGTGCCAGCAGTTTGTCGACTAGGGGTGAGGAGACCCAGTACTTC.

At least ten counts were recorded for this clone. The chain carries TRBV5-1 and TRBJ1-1, with 7 positions matching TRBD1. After removal of 3 bases from V and 4 bases from J, the junction contained 6 bases not matched to a gene. The CDR3 extends over 14 amino acids. Germline-derived CDR1 and CDR2 are SGHRS and YFSETQ. CDR3 DNA: TGCGCCAGCAGCTGGGTGGGACAGACCACTGAAGCTTTCTTT. Translating it yields CASSWVGQTTEAFF. Together with reference TRBV5-1 and TRBJ1-1, the CDR3 gives the full variable domain: KAGVTQTPRYLIKTRGQQVTLSCSPISGHRSVSWYQQTPGQGLQFLFEYFSETQRNKGNFPGRFSGRQFSNSRSEMNVSTLELGDSALYLCASSWVGQTTEAFFGQGTRLTVV.

CDR3 DNA: TGTGCCAGCAGCGTAGAGGCAGGGGTTTTTGGAGCTTTCTTT. Residues: CASSVEAGVFGAFF. This chain uses TRBV9 with TRBJ1-1; D may be TRBD1 (6 bases). The CDR3 is made up of 14 amino acids. Germline values: CDR1 SGDLS, CDR2 YYNGEE. V shed 0 bases and J shed 10 bases, with 16 bases lying between them.

V is TRBV7-3 and J is TRBJ2-5, with D perhaps matching TRBD2 (6 bases). This CDR3 is 13 amino acids long. Trimming cost V 2 bases and J 4 bases, with 8 bases left between them. Germline assignment: CDR1 SGHTA and CDR2 FQGTGA. The CDR3 loop reads CASSLVGGETQYF. In DNA form, the CDR3 reads TGTGCCAGCAGCTTAGTGGGGGGAGAGACCCAGTACTTC.

This rearrangement joins TRBV15 to TRBJ2-3, with 10 nucleotides matching TRBD2. The CDR3 sequence is 18 residues long. Germline CDR1 reads LNHNV; CDR2 reads YYDKDF (reference sequence). The trim removed 1 base at V and 1 base at J, leaving 8 bases unmatched. This CDR3 reads CATSRGFGSGGGTDTQYF. CDR3 coding DNA: TGTGCCACCAGCAGAGGGTTCGGCAGCGGGGGGGGCACAGATACGCAGTATTTT.

This sequence joins TRBV19 and TRBJ1-2; D may be TRBD1 (6 bases). The CDR3 is made up of 15 amino acids. The V end was cut by 5 bases, the J end by 1 base, with 14 bases between. CDR1 LNHDA and CDR2 SQIVND come from the germline V gene (reference sequence). The CDR3 protein is CASSPQGNDNYGYTF. The DNA for the CDR3 is TGTGCCAGTAGTCCCCAGGGGAATGATAACTATGGCTACACCTTC. The whole variable domain, remainder taken from reference TRBV19 and TRBJ1-2, is DGGITQSPKYLFRKEGQNVTLSCEQNLNHDAMYWYRQDPGQGLRLIYYSQIVNDFQKGDIAEGYSVSREKKESFPLTVTSAQKNPTAFYLCASSPQGNDNYGYTFGSGTRLTVV.

This clone showed up just a few times. The CDR3: CASSQPGRNTGELFF. CDR3 in DNA: TGCGCCAGCAGCCAACCAGGGCGGAACACCGGGGAGCTGTTTTTT. The rearrangement uses TRBV4-1 and TRBJ2-2; possible D gene TRBD1, 5 bases. Germline values: CDR1 MGHRA, CDR2 YSYEKL. The CDR3 extends over 15 amino acids. Trimming removed 2 bases at V and 1 base at J, with 8 bases between.

This clone was seen just once. The V call is TRBV5-8, the J call TRBJ1-1; D remains unclear. Germline lookup yields CDR1 SGHTS and CDR2 YDEGEE. The CDR3 spans 12 residues. V shed 2 bases and J shed 6 bases, with 8 bases lying between them. The CDR3 nucleotides are TGTGCCAGCAGCTTATCCGGGGCTGAAGCTTTCTTT. Translated: CASSLSGAEAFF.

The chain carries TRBV10-3 and TRBJ2-7; the match to TRBD2 covers 8 bases. The germline gives CDR1 ENHRY, CDR2 SYGVKD. The V and J ends lost 4 bases and 2 bases, in that order; junction bases with no gene match: 7. There are 15 residues in the CDR3. CDR3: CAISVGLAVAYEQYV. The CDR3 nucleotides are TGTGCCATCAGTGTCGGACTAGCTGTCGCCTACGAGCAGTACGTC.

The chain couples TRBV24-1 to TRBJ2-1, with 10 nucleotides matching TRBD1. V was clipped by 2 bases and J by 5 bases; unmatched bases: 5. This CDR3 spans 16 amino acids. Germline CDR1 KGHDR, CDR2 SFDVKD. The CDR3 coding sequence is TGTGCCACCAGTGATTGGAAGGGACAGGGGCACAATGAGCAGTTCTTC. This sequence encodes CATSDWKGQGHNEQFF.

This clone has just a few counts. This specimen includes other DNA sequences encoding the same CDR3. V usage is TRBV5-4 and J usage is TRBJ1-1, with 7 bases lining up with TRBD1. V lost 1 base, J lost 4 bases, and 1 base stayed unmatched. CDR1 and CDR2 (germline): SGHNT, YYREEE (reference sequence). The CDR3 sequence is 13 residues long. The CDR3: CASSLSGGTEAFF. The CDR3 DNA follows: TGTGCCAGCAGCTTGTCAGGGGGCACTGAAGCTTTCTTT.

V is TRBV5-4 and J is TRBJ1-2, with D perhaps TRBD1 (6 bases). Per the germline V gene, CDR1 is SGHNT and CDR2 is YYREEE (reference sequence). V dropped 0 bases and J dropped 8 bases, with 8 bases sitting between them. This CDR3 comprises 12 residues. The CDR3 coding sequence is TGTGCCAGCAGCTTGGCACAGGGCGGCTACACCTTC. Translated, it gives CASSLAQGGYTF.

The gene calls are TRBV4-1 and TRBJ1-2; D gene ambiguous. Trimming cost V 4 bases and J 2 bases, with 11 bases left between them. The CDR3 has 14 residues. From germline, CDR1 is MGHRA and CDR2 YSYEKL. The CDR3 sequence: CASSRSPKNYGYTF. The DNA of the CDR3 is TGCGCCAGCAGCCGAAGCCCAAAGAACTATGGCTACACCTTC.

The gene calls are TRBV9 and TRBJ2-3, with TRBD2 as a possible D gene (5 bases). The CDR3 has 17 residues. Germline V lookup: CDR1 SGDLS, CDR2 YYNGEE. V lost 4 bases and J lost 2, with 20 bases in between. For the CDR3, the DNA is TGTGCCAGCAGCTTTAGAGGAGGCGGTGCAAACACAGATACGCAGTATTTT. It translates to CASSFRGGGANTDTQYF.

This rearrangement joins TRBV6-5 to TRBJ1-1, with TRBD1 matching 7 bases. Germline CDR1 is MNHEY and CDR2 is SVGAGI. The length of the CDR3 is 12 residues. V dropped 6 bases and J dropped 4; count of bases not matched to a gene: 2. The CDR3 is CASSAGGTEAFF. The CDR3 nucleotides are TGTGCCAGCAGCGCAGGGGGCACTGAAGCTTTCTTT.

The rearrangement joins TRBV9 to TRBJ1-1, with D unresolved. The CDR3 is 14 residues long. In germline, CDR1 is SGDLS, CDR2 YYNGEE. Trimming took off 4 bases at V and 3 bases at J, with 13 bases between the two ends. CDR3 sequence: CASSPRVLHTEAFF. The CDR3 DNA reads TGTGCCAGCAGCCCCCGGGTCCTCCACACTGAAGCTTTCTTT.

The J gene is TRBJ2-5, the V gene TRBV7-9, with 8 bases aligning to TRBD2. After removal of 1 base from V and 5 bases from J, the junction contained 9 bases not matched to a gene. This CDR3 spans 16 amino acids. Germline V lookup: CDR1 SEHNR, CDR2 FQNEAQ (reference sequence). The CDR3 loop reads CASSLVRASGWETQYF. CDR3 coding DNA: TGTGCCAGCAGCTTAGTGCGGGCTAGCGGGTGGGAGACCCAGTACTTC.

This chain connects TRBV24-1 to TRBJ2-3, with 7 bases matching TRBD1. V shed 6 bases, J shed 6 bases, and the junction held 14 bases outside the gene matches. The CDR3 extends over 16 amino acids. The germline V gene has CDR1 KGHDR and CDR2 SFDVKD. DNA for the CDR3: TGTGCCACCAGTCCCAACGGGCAACAGGGGAAGGATACGCAGTATTTT. Translation gives CATSPNGQQGKDTQYF.

This CDR3 is CASSTATGQSTEAFF. The CDR3 DNA follows: TGCGCCAGCAGCACAGCGACAGGGCAGTCCACTGAAGCTTTCTTT. The rearrangement links TRBV5-1 to TRBJ1-1, with TRBD1 identical over 7 bases. The J segment lost 4 bases and the V segment lost 4 bases, leaving 10 bases of the junction unmatched. The CDR3 runs 15 residues. Per the germline V gene, CDR1 is SGHRS and CDR2 is YFSETQ.

CDR3 coding DNA: TGTGCCAGTAGACTGGGGAGGCAAGAGACCCAGTACTTC. Translation: CASRLGRQETQYF. The chain joins TRBV27 to TRBJ2-5, with D perhaps matching TRBD2 (6 bases). CDR3 length: 13 residues. Trimming took off 9 bases at V and 2 bases at J, with 13 bases between the two ends. Germline-derived CDR1 and CDR2 are MNHEY and SMNVEV (reference sequence).

This clone was counted a single time. The J gene is TRBJ1-3, the V gene TRBV11-2; D is undetermined. Germline values: CDR1 SGHAT, CDR2 FQNNGV. CDR3 size: 12 residues. The V and J ends lost 4 bases and 2 bases respectively, with 3 bases between them. The CDR3: CASSSAGNTIYF. CDR3 nucleotides: TGTGCCAGCAGCTCAGCTGGAAACACCATATATTTT.

The chain is built from TRBV28 and TRBJ1-2; 11 bases match TRBD1. Germline V CDR1 and CDR2: MDHEN, SYDVKM. V was clipped by 6 bases and J by 4 bases; unmatched bases: 10. CDR3 length: 16 residues. The CDR3 region is CASRFFGTGGSYGYTF. The CDR3 bases are TGTGCCAGCAGGTTCTTCGGGACAGGGGGGAGCTATGGCTACACCTTC.

This clone was recorded only once. This chain connects TRBV6-5 to TRBJ1-4; 7 positions agree with TRBD1. Losses at the gene ends were 2 bases for V and 5 bases for J; bases not matched to a gene: 5. The CDR3 sequence is 15 residues long. Germline CDR1 MNHEY, CDR2 SVGAGI. As DNA, the CDR3 is TGTGCCAGCAGTTACCAGGGACAGCCGAATGAAAAACTGTTTTTT. Translation: CASSYQGQPNEKLFF.

V usage is TRBV12-3 or TRBV12-4 and J usage is TRBJ2-1; 10 bases fit TRBD2. Trimming cost V 4 bases and J 9 bases; bases outside gene matches: 3. The CDR3 has 13 residues. This CDR3 is CASSSGLAIEQFF. CDR3 sequence (DNA): TGTGCCAGCAGTTCGGGACTAGCGATTGAGCAGTTCTTC.

The chain uses TRBV2 and TRBJ2-4, with D tentatively TRBD1 (6 bases). The germline CDR1 and CDR2 sequences are SNHLY and FYNNEI. The CDR3 is made up of 15 amino acids. Trimming removed 5 bases from V and 3 bases from J, with 14 bases in between. The CDR3 region is CASSRGRGGKNIQYF. The CDR3 DNA reads TGTGCCAGCAGTAGGGGGAGAGGCGGCAAAAACATTCAGTACTTC.

The J gene is TRBJ1-2, the V gene TRBV6-5; a weak D match, TRBD1 (5 bases). The germline CDR1 and CDR2 sequences are MNHEY and SVGAGI. V was cut by 4 bases and J by 4 bases, with 13 bases left in between. The CDR3 spans 14 residues. The CDR3 DNA follows: TGTGCCAGCAGTTCCGACAGAACGTCCTATGGCTACACCTTC. Protein product: CASSSDRTSYGYTF.

This sequence joins TRBV2 and TRBJ1-2, with D perhaps TRBD1 (5 bases). The CDR3 is made up of 12 amino acids. V shed 10 bases and J shed 6 bases, with 15 bases lying between them. Germline CDR1 reads SNHLY; CDR2 reads FYNNEI. The CDR3 spells CATDSALDGYTF. CDR3 in DNA: TGTGCCACCGACAGCGCCCTGGATGGCTACACCTTC.

The chain is built from TRBV3-1 (or the pseudogene TRBV3-2) and TRBJ2-3; a weak D match, TRBD2 (6 bases). This CDR3 region has 16 residues. CDR1 LGHDT and CDR2 YNNKEL come from the germline V gene (reference sequence). V dropped 2 bases and J dropped 3 bases, with 15 bases sitting between them. CDR3: CASSQSWRGPTDTQYF. In DNA form, the CDR3 reads TGTGCCAGCAGCCAAAGTTGGCGGGGCCCTACAGATACGCAGTATTTT.

CDR3 protein: CASSPVSGHSFYGYTF. For the CDR3, the DNA is TGTGCCAGCAGCCCAGTTTCGGGACACTCCTTCTATGGCTACACCTTC. V is TRBV11-2 and J is TRBJ1-2; weak D call: TRBD1 (6 bases). V shed 5 bases and J shed 4 bases, with 20 bases lying between them. The CDR3 is made up of 16 amino acids. The V gene's germline CDR1 is SGHAT and CDR2 FQNNGV.

The rearrangement joins TRBV19 to TRBJ1-5; 7 bases match TRBD1. The trim removed 0 bases at V and 0 bases at J, leaving 5 bases unmatched. This CDR3 is built from 17 residues. Germline CDR1 is LNHDA and CDR2 is SQIVND (reference sequence). CDR3 DNA sequence: TGTGCCAGTAGTATAGATGGCGGGACAGCTAGCAATCAGCCCCAGCATTTT. Protein sequence: CASSIDGGTASNQPQHF.